A selection of T cell receptor beta chains follows, all from one sample in a study of blood T cell repertoires in COVID-19. The assay was immunoSEQ multiplex PCR, and TCRdb's table has in-frame clones only and misses some. Of about 200,000 clones listed, roughly 85% are singletons. Sequencing used peripheral blood. Receptors originate from a man between 60 and 70 years old with active or convalescent COVID-19. Each CDR3 is given with its conserved first and last residue. D genes are given only for firm matches. Some rows mark clone size as missing; the rest say once, few, many or name a class of expanded clone.

d_gene	abundance	v_gene	j_gene	CDR3nt	CDR3aa
.	.	TRBV25-1	TRBJ1-1	TGTGCCAGCAGTGAATTTAGAGGAGTAGTAGGCAACACTGAAGCTTTCTTT	CASSEFRGVVGNTEAFF
TRBD2	.	TRBV19	TRBJ2-1	TGTGCCAGTAGTATGGGACTAGTACGCAATGAGCAGTTCTTC	CASSMGLVRNEQFF
.	.	TRBV11-3	TRBJ2-1	TGTGCCAGCAGCTTAGGTGTTCTCAATGAGCAGTTCTTC	CASSLGVLNEQFF
.	.	TRBV11-3	TRBJ1-1	TGTGCCAGCAGCCCTGGGAGTGGAGGGAACACTGAAGCTTTCTTT	CASSPGSGGNTEAFF
TRBD1	.	TRBV9	TRBJ2-2	TGTGCCAGCAGCTCGGACAGGGGGGCGGACACCGGGGAGCTGTTTTTT	CASSSDRGADTGELFF
TRBD1	few	TRBV3-1/TRBV3-2	TRBJ1-2	TGTGCCAGCAGTCGGGGACAGGGGGCTAACTATGGCTACACCTTC	CASSRGQGANYGYTF
TRBD1	.	TRBV30	TRBJ1-5	TGTGCCTGGGGGGGACAGGGGGCATCTCAGCCCCAGCATTTT	CAWGGQGASQPQHF
TRBD2	.	TRBV13	TRBJ2-3	TGTGCCAGCAGCTTAGGTCCTAGCGGGGGTGATACGCAGTATTTT	CASSLGPSGGDTQYF
TRBD1	.	TRBV6-2/TRBV6-3	TRBJ1-4	TGTGCCAGCAGCACCGGGACAGGGTTGTCGAAACTGTTTTTT	CASSTGTGLSKLFF
TRBD1	.	TRBV7-8	TRBJ1-1	TGTGCCAGCAGCTCCTTACAGGGGAGGAACACTGAAGCTTTCTTT	CASSSLQGRNTEAFF
.	.	TRBV4-1	TRBJ2-3	TGCGCCAGCAGCGCTCAGACAGGAGCAAGCACAGATACGCAGTATTTT	CASSAQTGASTDTQYF